This T cell receptor beta chain originates from a study of T cell repertoires in cytomegalovirus infection. Study as a whole: It can be stated that public TCR beta signatures indicated CMV infection as well as a matching HLA type.

This clonotype has a count of ten or more. TCRdb used MiXCR to reprocess the reads, holding one entry per CDR3 protein. Here the sample spans roughly 320,000 distinct CDR3 sequences, 8% to 9.5% being singletons. Sample: PBMCs. The TCR originated in a human donor in good health (CMV status not recorded). Some clones in this sample may be carry-over from other donors' samples.

In DNA form, the CDR3 reads TGTGCCAGCACCCAGATAGGGGGTAGTGGGGGGGGCCCTTACAATGAGCAGTTCTTC. This codes for CASTQIGGSGGGPYNEQFF. The V call is TRBV7-3, the J call TRBJ2-1; D is possibly TRBD2 (7 bases). Germline loops: CDR1 SGHTA, CDR2 FQGTGA. CDR3 length: 19 amino acids. With 7 bases removed from V and 4 bases from J, the gap between germline ends came to 29 bases. Variable domain in full (rest from reference TRBV7-3 and TRBJ2-1): GAGVSQTPSNKVTEKGKYVELRCDPISGHTALYWYRQSLGQGPEFLIYFQGTGAADDSGLPNDRFFAVRPEGSVSTLKIQRTERGDSAVYLCASTQIGGSGGGPYNEQFFGPGTRLTVL.